This entry concerns a single T cell receptor beta chain. No antigen is known for it. The PCR was carried out with 60 Vbeta primers and 13 Jbeta primers. Using immunoSEQ multiplex PCR, the repertoire was profiled, and TCRdb retains in-frame clones only, with some absent. The table records 100,000 to 150,000 clones, 84% of them present only once. The sample originates from a study of cytomegalovirus exposure and HLA in healthy donors. Overall study: Within an early data release were tens of millions of unique TCRs drawn from HLA-typed donors. Study-level results: Sequencing likely produced, as an artifact, a cluster of highly shared sequence variants. Presence/absence analysis assumed near-uniform sequencing depth across donors.

CDR3 length equals 12 residues. Trimming stripped 3 bases from V and 4 bases from J, with 5 bases between. Germline CDR1 reads MDHEN; CDR2 reads SYDVKM. The rearrangement uses TRBV28 and TRBJ2-3; D not certain. This clonotype originated in a woman younger than 35 in good health and CMV-seropositive. Sequencing was carried out using PBMCs. CDR3 amino acids: CASSFSPDTQYF. The CDR3 nucleotides are TGTGCCAGCAGTTTCTCCCCAGATACGCAGTATTTT.